This T cell receptor beta chain is drawn from a study of blood T cell repertoires in COVID-19. The method was immunoSEQ multiplex PCR; TCRdb's version includes in-frame clones alone and lacks a portion of them. Of roughly 310,000 clones listed, 75% to 90% are singletons. V lost 4 bases, J lost 7 bases, and 15 bases stayed unmatched. The CDR3 covers 17 residues. Looked up from germline, CDR1 is MNHEY and CDR2 is SMNVEV (reference sequence). This TCR derives from a woman in her forties who had recovered from COVID-19. This chain joins TRBV27 and TRBJ1-5, with 8 bases identical to TRBD1. The sequenced material came from PBMCs or T cells enriched from blood (not recorded which). The CDR3 protein is CASSSLIYRGAEQPQHF. CDR3 bases: TGTGCCAGCAGTTCACTAATTTACAGGGGGGCGGAACAGCCCCAGCATTTT.